This TCR beta chain comes out of a study of T cell responses to AZD1222 COVID-19 vaccine. V lost 1 base, J lost 7 bases, and 7 bases stayed unmatched. This CDR3 is built from 16 residues. Germline loops: CDR1 MGHRA, CDR2 YSYEKL. Measured with immunoSEQ multiplex PCR; TCRdb has only the in-frame clones, and not every one. The table shows about 120,000 clones, with 91% occurring only once. In this sample, this clone turned up once. Its antigen is as yet unknown. Whole-study results and caveats: Spike-specific TCR depth and breadth grew after two AZD1222 doses.

This receptor was identified in an adult in good health. The V and J genes are TRBV4-1 and TRBJ1-4; 9 bases match TRBD1. The source material was peripheral blood, sampled on day 0 of AZD1222 vaccination. The CDR3 sequence is CASSQVGDRVGEKLFF. CDR3 DNA sequence: TGCGCCAGCAGCCAAGTAGGGGACAGGGTTGGTGAAAAACTGTTTTTT.